These T cell receptor beta chains were read from a single sample in a study of T cell responses to AZD1222 COVID-19 vaccine. Assay used: immunoSEQ multiplex PCR; TCRdb lists only in-frame clones, some missing. The repertoire has around 150,000 clones, 75% to 95% of them found once; the top ten carry 3% to 3.5%. The input for sequencing was peripheral blood, taken 28 days after the second AZD1222 dose. These receptors came from an adult who received the AZD1222 COVID-19 vaccine. Each CDR3 is given with its conserved first and last residue. Each record gives: D gene, V gene, clone size, J gene, CDR3 protein, CDR3 DNA. D genes are given only for firm matches. Not every row has a clone size; where given, it reads once, few, many or a size class.

>TRBD1|TRBV10-1|NA|TRBJ2-7
CASSPRDRGFGEQYF
TGCGCCAGCAGTCCCCGGGACAGGGGGTTCGGCGAGCAGTACTTC
>TRBD2|TRBV27|NA|TRBJ2-1
CASSLTAGGAGYNEQFF
TGTGCCAGCAGTTTAACAGCGGGAGGAGCGGGATACAATGAGCAGTTCTTC
>NA|TRBV11-2|NA|TRBJ1-6
CASSLDGHGSPLHF
TGTGCCAGCAGCTTAGACGGGCACGGTTCACCCCTCCACTTT
>TRBD1|TRBV7-8|NA|TRBJ1-1
CASSSRTGRDTEAFF
TGTGCCAGCAGCTCCCGGACAGGGCGGGACACTGAAGCTTTCTTT
>TRBD2|TRBV7-8|NA|TRBJ2-3
CASSSGLAFDTQYF
TGTGCCAGCAGCTCGGGACTAGCGTTTGATACGCAGTATTTT
>NA|TRBV2|NA|TRBJ1-1
CASRQQNTEAFF
TGTGCCAGCAGACAGCAGAACACTGAAGCTTTCTTT
>NA|TRBV9|NA|TRBJ2-7
CASSVGGEGYEQYF
TGTGCCAGCAGCGTAGGCGGAGAAGGCTACGAGCAGTACTTC
>NA|TRBV9|NA|TRBJ1-3
CASSVASSGNTIYF
TGTGCCAGCAGCGTAGCGAGCTCTGGAAACACCATATATTTT
>NA|TRBV2|NA|TRBJ2-3
CASSLIGGTDTQYF
TGTGCCAGCAGTCTTATAGGTGGCACAGATACGCAGTATTTT
>NA|TRBV10-3|NA|TRBJ2-1
CAISAEGSSYNEQFF
TGTGCCATCAGTGCAGAGGGCTCCTCCTACAATGAGCAGTTCTTC
>TRBD1|TRBV28|NA|TRBJ1-5
CASSRTGMSNQPQHF
TGTGCCAGCAGTCGGACAGGGATGAGCAATCAGCCCCAGCATTTT
>TRBD1|TRBV19|NA|TRBJ1-1
CASSIGTGVDTEAFF
TGTGCCAGTAGTATCGGGACAGGGGTGGACACTGAAGCTTTCTTT
>TRBD1|TRBV5-1|once|TRBJ1-3
CASSPTGQAGNTIYF
TGCGCCAGCAGCCCGACAGGGCAGGCAGGAAACACCATATATTTT
>NA|TRBV7-2|NA|TRBJ2-5
CASSLTGDRETQYF
TGTGCCAGCAGCTTGACGGGAGATAGGGAGACCCAGTACTTC